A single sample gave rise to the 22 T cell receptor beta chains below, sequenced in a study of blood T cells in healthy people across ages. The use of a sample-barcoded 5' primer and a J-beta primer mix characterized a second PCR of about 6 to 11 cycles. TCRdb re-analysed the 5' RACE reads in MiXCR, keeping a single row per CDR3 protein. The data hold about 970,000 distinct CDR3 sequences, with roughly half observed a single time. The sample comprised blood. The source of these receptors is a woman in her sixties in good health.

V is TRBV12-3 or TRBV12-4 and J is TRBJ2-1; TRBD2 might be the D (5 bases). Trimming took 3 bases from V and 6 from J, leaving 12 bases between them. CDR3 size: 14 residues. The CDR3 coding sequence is TGTGCCAGCAGTTTTGGTCCTAGCCCCAATGAGCAGTTCTTC. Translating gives CASSFGPSPNEQFF.

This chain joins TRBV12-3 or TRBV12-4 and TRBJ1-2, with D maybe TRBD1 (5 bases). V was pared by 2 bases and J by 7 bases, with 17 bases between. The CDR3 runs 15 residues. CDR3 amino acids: CASSLFSGEISGYTF. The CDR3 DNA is TGTGCCAGCAGTTTATTTTCGGGGGAGATTAGTGGCTACACCTTC.

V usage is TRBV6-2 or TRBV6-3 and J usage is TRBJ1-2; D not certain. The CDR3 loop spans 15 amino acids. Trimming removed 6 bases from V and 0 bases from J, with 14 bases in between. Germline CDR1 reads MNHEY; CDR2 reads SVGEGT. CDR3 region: CASRRPGDTNYGYTF. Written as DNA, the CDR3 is TGTGCCAGCAGACGACCAGGAGATACTAACTATGGCTACACCTTC.

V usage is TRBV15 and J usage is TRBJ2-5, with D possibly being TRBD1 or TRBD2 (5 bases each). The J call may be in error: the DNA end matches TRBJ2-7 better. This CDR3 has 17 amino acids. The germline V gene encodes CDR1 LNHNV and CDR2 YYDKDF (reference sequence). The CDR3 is CATSREVPGHQFGEQYF. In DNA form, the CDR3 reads TGTGCCACCAGCAGAGAGGTCCCGGGGCACCAGTTTGGCGAGCAGTACTTC.

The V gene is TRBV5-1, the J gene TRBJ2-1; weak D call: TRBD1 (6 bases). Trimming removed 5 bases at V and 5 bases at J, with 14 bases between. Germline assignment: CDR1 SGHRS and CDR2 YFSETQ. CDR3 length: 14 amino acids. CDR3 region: CASRVQDRNNEQFF. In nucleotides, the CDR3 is TGCGCCAGCAGAGTGCAGGACAGAAACAATGAGCAGTTCTTC.

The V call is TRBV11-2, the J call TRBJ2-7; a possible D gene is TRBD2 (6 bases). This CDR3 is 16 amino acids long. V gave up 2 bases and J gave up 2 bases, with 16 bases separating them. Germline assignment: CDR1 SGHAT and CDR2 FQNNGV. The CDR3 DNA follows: TGTGCCAGCAGCTTACGCCGCGGGGCAGAAGCCTACGAGCAGTACTTC. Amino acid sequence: CASSLRRGAEAYEQYF. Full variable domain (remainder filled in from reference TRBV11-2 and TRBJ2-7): EAGVAQSPRYKIIEKRQSVAFWCNPISGHATLYWYQQILGQGPKLLIQFQNNGVVDDSQLPKDRFSAERLKGVDSTLKIQPAKLEDSAVYLCASSLRRGAEAYEQYFGPGTRLTVT.

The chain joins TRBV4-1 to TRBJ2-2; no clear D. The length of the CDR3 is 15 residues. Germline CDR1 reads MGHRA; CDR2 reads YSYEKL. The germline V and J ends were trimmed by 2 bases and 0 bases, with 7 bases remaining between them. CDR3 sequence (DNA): TGCGCCAGCAGCCAATCACGGACGAACACCGGGGAGCTGTTTTTT. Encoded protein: CASSQSRTNTGELFF.

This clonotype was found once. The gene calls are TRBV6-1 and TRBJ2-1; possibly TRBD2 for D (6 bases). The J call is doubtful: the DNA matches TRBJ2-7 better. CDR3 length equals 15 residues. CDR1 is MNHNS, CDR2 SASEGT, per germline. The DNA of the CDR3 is TGTGCCAGCACTGCCGGGAGCTGGTCCTACAATGAGCAGTACTTC. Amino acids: CASTAGSWSYNEQYF.

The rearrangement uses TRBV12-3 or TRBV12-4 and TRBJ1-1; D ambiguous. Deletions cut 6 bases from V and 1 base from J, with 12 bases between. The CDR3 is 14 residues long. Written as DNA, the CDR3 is TGTGCCAGCAGCTCAGACGGAAGGAACACTGAAGCTTTCTTT. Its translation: CASSSDGRNTEAFF.

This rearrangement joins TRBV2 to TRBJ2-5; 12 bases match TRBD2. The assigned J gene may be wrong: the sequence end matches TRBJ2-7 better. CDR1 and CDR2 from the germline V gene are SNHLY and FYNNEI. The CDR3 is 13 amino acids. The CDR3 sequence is CAARLAGVYEQYF. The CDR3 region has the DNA TGTGCCGCCAGACTAGCGGGGGTGTACGAGCAGTACTTC.

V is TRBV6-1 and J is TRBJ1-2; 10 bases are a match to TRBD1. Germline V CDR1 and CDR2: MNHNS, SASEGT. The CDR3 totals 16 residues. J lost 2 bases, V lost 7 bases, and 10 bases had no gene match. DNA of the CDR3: TGTGCCAGCATGGTGGGGACAGGGGTTTCCAACTATGGCTACACCTTC. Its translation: CASMVGTGVSNYGYTF.

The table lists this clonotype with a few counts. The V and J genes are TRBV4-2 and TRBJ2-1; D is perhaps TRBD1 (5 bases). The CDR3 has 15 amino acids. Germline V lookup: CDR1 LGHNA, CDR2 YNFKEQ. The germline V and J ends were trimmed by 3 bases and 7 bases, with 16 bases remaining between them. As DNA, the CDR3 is TGTGCCAGCAGCCAGGAAGACAGAGTGAGGAATGAGCAGTTCTTC. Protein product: CASSQEDRVRNEQFF.

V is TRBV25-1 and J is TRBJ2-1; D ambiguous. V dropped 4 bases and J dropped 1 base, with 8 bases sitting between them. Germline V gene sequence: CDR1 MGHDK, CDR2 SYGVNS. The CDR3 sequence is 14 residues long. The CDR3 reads CASSVIGSYNEQFF. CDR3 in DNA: TGTGCCAGCAGTGTTATAGGGTCCTACAATGAGCAGTTCTTC.

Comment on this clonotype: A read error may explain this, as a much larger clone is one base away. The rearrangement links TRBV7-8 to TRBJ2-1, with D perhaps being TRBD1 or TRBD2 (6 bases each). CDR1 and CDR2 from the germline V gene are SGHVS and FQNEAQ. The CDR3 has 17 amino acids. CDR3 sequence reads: CASILALGQGRFIEQFF. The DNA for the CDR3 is TGTGCCAGCATCTTAGCGCTCGGGCAGGGGAGGTTCATCGAGCAGTTCTTC.

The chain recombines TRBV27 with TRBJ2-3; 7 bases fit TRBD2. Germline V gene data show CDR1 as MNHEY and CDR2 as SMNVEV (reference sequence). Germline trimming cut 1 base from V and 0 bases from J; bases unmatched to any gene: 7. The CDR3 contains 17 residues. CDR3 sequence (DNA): TGTGCCAGCAGTTTATTCCCGGGGCGGGAGAGCACAGATACGCAGTATTTT. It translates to CASSLFPGRESTDTQYF.

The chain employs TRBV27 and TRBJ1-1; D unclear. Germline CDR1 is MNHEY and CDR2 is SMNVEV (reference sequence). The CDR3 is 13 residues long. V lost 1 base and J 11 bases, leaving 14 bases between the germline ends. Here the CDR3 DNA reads TGTGCCAGCAGTTTATTGGCGAGTGGGCCTGCTTTCTTT. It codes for CASSLLASGPAFF.

The CDR3 DNA sequence: TGTGCCAGCAGTTACTCGAAGGACCTCTACAACATTCAGTACTTC. It yields the protein CASSYSKDLYNIQYF. This chain links TRBV6-6 with TRBJ2-4; D is uncertain. CDR1 MNHNY and CDR2 SVGAGI come from the germline V gene (reference sequence). The CDR3 consists of 15 residues. The V and J ends lost 0 bases and 7 bases respectively, with 13 bases between them.

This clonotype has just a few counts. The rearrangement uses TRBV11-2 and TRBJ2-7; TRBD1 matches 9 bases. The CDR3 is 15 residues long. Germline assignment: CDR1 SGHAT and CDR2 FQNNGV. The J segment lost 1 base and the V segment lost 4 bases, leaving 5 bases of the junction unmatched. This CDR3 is CASSSRGTGSYEQYF. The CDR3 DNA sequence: TGTGCCAGCAGCTCCCGCGGGACAGGGTCCTACGAGCAGTACTTC.

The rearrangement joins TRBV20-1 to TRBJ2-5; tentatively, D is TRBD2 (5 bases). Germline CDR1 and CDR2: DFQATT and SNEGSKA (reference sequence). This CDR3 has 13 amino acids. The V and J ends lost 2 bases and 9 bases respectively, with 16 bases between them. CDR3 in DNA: TGCAGTGCTAGACTGACTCCGCCGGGGTCCCAGTACTTC. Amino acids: CSARLTPPGSQYF.

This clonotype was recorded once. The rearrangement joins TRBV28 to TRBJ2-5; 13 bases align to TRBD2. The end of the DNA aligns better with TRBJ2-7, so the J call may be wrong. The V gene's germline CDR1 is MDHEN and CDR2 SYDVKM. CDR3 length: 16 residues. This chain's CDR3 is CASTPGTSGDNYEQYF. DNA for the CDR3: TGTGCCAGCACACCCGGGACTAGCGGGGATAACTACGAGCAGTACTTC.

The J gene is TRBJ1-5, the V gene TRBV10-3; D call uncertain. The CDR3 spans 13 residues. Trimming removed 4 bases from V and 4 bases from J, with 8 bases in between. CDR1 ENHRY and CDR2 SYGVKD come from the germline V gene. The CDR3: CAISGDKNQPQHF. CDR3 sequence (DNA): TGTGCCATCAGTGGAGACAAGAATCAGCCCCAGCATTTT.

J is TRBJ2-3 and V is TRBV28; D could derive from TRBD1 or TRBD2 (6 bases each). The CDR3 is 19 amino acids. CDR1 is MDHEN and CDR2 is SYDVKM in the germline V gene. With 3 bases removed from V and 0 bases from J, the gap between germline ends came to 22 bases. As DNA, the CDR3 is TGTGCCAGCAGTTTTTTGATGGGACTGGACAGACCTAGCACAGATACGCAGTATTTT. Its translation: CASSFLMGLDRPSTDTQYF.